This T cell receptor beta chain was found in a study of a mutant IDH1 vaccine in newly diagnosed glioma. V lost 0 bases, J lost 3 bases, and 14 bases lay in between. In germline, CDR1 is SGDLS, CDR2 YYNGEE. The CDR3 contains 16 residues. Time point given: week 35, safety follow-up. The vaccine gave 300 ug of a 20-mer mutant IDH1 peptide subcutaneously per dose. As to this clone: Its antigen is currently unknown.

Repertoires were generated with immunoSEQ multiplex PCR, while TCRdb's copy carries only in-frame clones and drops some. The table shows tens of thousands of clones, with more than 75% occurring only once. The rearrangement uses TRBV9 and TRBJ2-3; D is possibly TRBD2 (5 bases). The source was PBMCs, collected from a glioma patient whose treatment included an IDH1 peptide vaccine. The receptor's source is a man aged 30-40 years with glioma. CDR3 protein: CASSVELLVSTDTQYF. DNA of the CDR3: TGTGCCAGCAGCGTAGAACTACTAGTGAGTACAGATACGCAGTATTTT.